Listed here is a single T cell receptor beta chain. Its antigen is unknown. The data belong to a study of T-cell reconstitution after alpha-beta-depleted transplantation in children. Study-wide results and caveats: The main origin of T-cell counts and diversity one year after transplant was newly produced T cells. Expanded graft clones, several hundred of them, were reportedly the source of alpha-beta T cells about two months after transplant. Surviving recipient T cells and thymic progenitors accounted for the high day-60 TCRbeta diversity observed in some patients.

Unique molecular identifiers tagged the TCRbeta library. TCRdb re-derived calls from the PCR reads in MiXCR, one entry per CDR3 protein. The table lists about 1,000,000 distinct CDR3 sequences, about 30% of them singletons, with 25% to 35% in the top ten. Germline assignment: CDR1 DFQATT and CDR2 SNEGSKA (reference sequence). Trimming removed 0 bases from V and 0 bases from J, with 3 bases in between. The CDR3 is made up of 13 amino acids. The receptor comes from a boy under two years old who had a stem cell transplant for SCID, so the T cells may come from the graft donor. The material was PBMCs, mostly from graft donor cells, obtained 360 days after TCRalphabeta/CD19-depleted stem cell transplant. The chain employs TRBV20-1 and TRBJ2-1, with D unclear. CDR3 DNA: TGCAGTGCTAGAGATTTCTCCTACAATGAGCAGTTCTTC. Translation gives CSARDFSYNEQFF.